A selection of T cell receptor beta chains follows, all from one sample in a study of T cell responses to AZD1222 COVID-19 vaccine. The assay was immunoSEQ multiplex PCR, and TCRdb's table has in-frame clones only and misses some. The data show approximately 130,000 clones, with 88% seen just once and around 5% held by the top ten. Here the sequenced sample was peripheral blood, taken 28 days after the second AZD1222 dose. The receptors derive from an adult who received the AZD1222 COVID-19 vaccine. The CDR3 runs from the conserved cysteine through the conserved F or W. Each record gives: D gene, clone size, J gene, V gene, CDR3 protein, CDR3 DNA. D genes are given only for firm matches. Clone size is shown for a subset of rows, as once, few, many or a class of expanded clone.

D: TRBD1
size: NA
J: TRBJ1-4
V: TRBV6-4
CDR3: CASSDPHPSTGGHSNEKLFF
DNA: TGTGCCAGCAGTGACCCTCACCCTTCGACAGGGGGCCATTCTAATGAAAAACTGTTTTTT

D: NA
size: NA
J: TRBJ1-1
V: TRBV12-3/TRBV12-4
CDR3: CASSFLGEAFF
DNA: TGTGCCAGCAGTTTTTTGGGGGAAGCTTTCTTT

D: TRBD2
size: NA
J: TRBJ2-5
V: TRBV28
CDR3: CASSSGLAGGLYF
DNA: TGTGCCAGCAGTTCGGGACTAGCGGGAGGATTGTACTTC

D: TRBD2
size: NA
J: TRBJ2-3
V: TRBV5-1
CDR3: CASSPRGRGGTDTQYF
DNA: TGCGCCAGCAGCCCCCGCGGGAGGGGTGGCACAGATACGCAGTATTTT

D: NA
size: NA
J: TRBJ2-7
V: TRBV7-2
CDR3: CASSPWGTQPIDEQYF
DNA: TGTGCCAGCAGCCCATGGGGGACCCAACCTATTGACGAGCAGTACTTC

D: NA
size: NA
J: TRBJ2-3
V: TRBV6-2/TRBV6-3
CDR3: CASSSGWQGLGTQYF
DNA: TGTGCCAGCAGCTCTGGGTGGCAGGGATTGGGTACGCAGTATTTT

D: NA
size: NA
J: TRBJ1-6
V: TRBV18
CDR3: CASSPNNSPLHF
DNA: TGTGCCAGCTCACCAAACAATTCACCCCTCCACTTT

D: NA
size: NA
J: TRBJ2-3
V: TRBV6-4
CDR3: CASSEDGSTDTQYF
DNA: TGTGCCAGCAGTGAGGATGGAAGCACAGATACGCAGTATTTT

D: NA
size: once
J: TRBJ1-1
V: TRBV2
CDR3: CASTWNRGANTEAFF
DNA: TGTGCCAGCACCTGGAATAGGGGGGCGAACACTGAAGCTTTCTTT

D: NA
size: NA
J: TRBJ1-2
V: TRBV23-1
CDR3: CASSPGQEPNYGYTF
DNA: TGCGCCAGCAGTCCGGGCCAGGAGCCTAACTATGGCTACACCTTC

D: TRBD1
size: NA
J: TRBJ2-2
V: TRBV10-3
CDR3: CAISDRRQGARGTGELFF
DNA: TGTGCCATCAGTGATCGGAGACAGGGGGCGCGAGGCACCGGGGAGCTGTTTTTT

D: NA
size: NA
J: TRBJ2-3
V: TRBV3-1/TRBV3-2
CDR3: CASSQEGTDTQYF
DNA: TGTGCCAGCAGCCAAGAAGGCACAGATACGCAGTATTTT

D: NA
size: NA
J: TRBJ2-2
V: TRBV11-2
CDR3: CASRIPSSDGELFF
DNA: TGTGCCAGCAGAATCCCATCCTCGGACGGGGAGCTGTTTTTT

D: TRBD1
size: NA
J: TRBJ2-7
V: TRBV6-1
CDR3: CASSEGQGVHYEQYF
DNA: TGTGCCAGCAGTGAGGGACAGGGGGTCCACTACGAGCAGTACTTC

D: TRBD1
size: NA
J: TRBJ1-2
V: TRBV25-1
CDR3: CASSGQGNYGYTF
DNA: TGTGCCAGCAGTGGACAGGGAAACTATGGCTACACCTTC

D: TRBD1
size: NA
J: TRBJ1-4
V: TRBV28
CDR3: CASRTGQGFEKLFF
DNA: TGTGCCAGCAGGACGGGACAGGGTTTTGAAAAACTGTTTTTT

D: NA
size: NA
J: TRBJ2-3
V: TRBV9
CDR3: CASSVVGATDTQYF
DNA: TGTGCCAGCAGCGTAGTGGGGGCCACAGATACGCAGTATTTT

D: NA
size: NA
J: TRBJ2-7
V: TRBV6-5
CDR3: CASHTSGGIHEQYF
DNA: TGTGCCAGCCATACTTCCGGAGGGATCCACGAGCAGTACTTC

D: TRBD2
size: NA
J: TRBJ2-7
V: TRBV5-6
CDR3: CASSPGGPYEQYF
DNA: TGTGCCAGCAGCCCGGGGGGACCCTACGAGCAGTACTTC

D: NA
size: NA
J: TRBJ1-5
V: TRBV5-5
CDR3: CASSLYGGGQPQHF
DNA: TGTGCCAGCAGCTTGTATGGTGGGGGTCAGCCCCAGCATTTT

D: TRBD1
size: NA
J: TRBJ2-5
V: TRBV7-6
CDR3: CASSLNPTGGGETQYF
DNA: TGTGCCAGCAGCTTAAACCCGACAGGGGGAGGAGAGACCCAGTACTTC

D: NA
size: NA
J: TRBJ1-5
V: TRBV2
CDR3: CASSDGDPQHF
DNA: TGTGCCAGCAGCGATGGGGATCCCCAGCATTTT

D: NA
size: few
J: TRBJ1-3
V: TRBV7-6
CDR3: CASSSGTTGNTIYF
DNA: TGTGCCAGCAGCTCCGGGACAACGGGCAACACCATATATTTT

D: NA
size: NA
J: TRBJ1-1
V: TRBV6-5
CDR3: CASSLGQNTEAFF
DNA: TGTGCCAGCAGCCTCGGACAAAACACTGAAGCTTTCTTT

D: TRBD2
size: NA
J: TRBJ2-2
V: TRBV7-9
CDR3: CASSLAPGARTSRAGELFF
DNA: TGTGCCAGCAGCTTAGCGCCAGGGGCTCGGACTAGCAGGGCCGGGGAGCTGTTTTTT

D: TRBD2
size: NA
J: TRBJ2-7
V: TRBV4-1
CDR3: CASSQGRGSSYEQYF
DNA: TGCGCCAGCAGCCAAGGGCGGGGGAGCTCCTACGAGCAGTACTTC

D: NA
size: few
J: TRBJ2-7
V: TRBV30
CDR3: CACINRDPTYEQYF
DNA: TGTGCCTGTATCAACCGGGACCCGACCTACGAGCAGTACTTC

D: NA
size: NA
J: TRBJ2-7
V: TRBV25-1
CDR3: CASSLSYEQYF
DNA: TGTGCCAGCAGTCTTTCCTACGAGCAGTACTTC

D: NA
size: NA
J: TRBJ1-2
V: TRBV5-1
CDR3: CASSSDNHGYTF
DNA: TGCGCCAGCAGCTCGGACAACCATGGCTACACCTTC

D: NA
size: NA
J: TRBJ1-3
V: TRBV5-1
CDR3: CASGAGGILKSSGNTIYF
DNA: TGCGCCAGTGGCGCAGGCGGAATCCTAAAAAGCTCTGGAAACACCATATATTTT

D: NA
size: NA
J: TRBJ2-3
V: TRBV10-3
CDR3: CGGDTQYF
DNA: TGTGGGGGAGATACGCAGTATTTT

D: TRBD2
size: once
J: TRBJ2-1
V: TRBV13
CDR3: CASSMTSGSSYNEQFF
DNA: TGTGCCAGCAGCATGACTAGCGGGAGCTCCTACAATGAGCAGTTCTTC

D: TRBD2
size: NA
J: TRBJ2-7
V: TRBV30
CDR3: CAWSAWGLAGGRPYEQYF
DNA: TGTGCCTGGAGTGCCTGGGGACTAGCGGGAGGGAGGCCCTACGAGCAGTACTTC

D: TRBD1
size: NA
J: TRBJ1-1
V: TRBV6-4
CDR3: CASSSQGRSGEAFF
DNA: TGTGCCAGCAGTTCACAGGGGAGGTCGGGTGAAGCTTTCTTT

D: NA
size: NA
J: TRBJ1-2
V: TRBV28
CDR3: CASSSRSGYTF
DNA: TGTGCCAGCAGTTCCCGATCGGGCTACACCTTC

D: NA
size: NA
J: TRBJ2-2
V: TRBV5-1
CDR3: CASSLEGNTGELFF
DNA: TGCGCCAGCAGCTTAGAAGGGAACACCGGGGAGCTGTTTTTT

D: NA
size: NA
J: TRBJ2-1
V: TRBV13
CDR3: CASSQVGFEQFF
DNA: TGTGCCAGCAGTCAAGTAGGGTTTGAGCAGTTCTTC

D: TRBD1
size: NA
J: TRBJ2-7
V: TRBV6-5
CDR3: CATLTGQAYEQYF
DNA: TGTGCCACCTTAACAGGACAGGCCTACGAGCAGTACTTC

D: NA
size: NA
J: TRBJ1-1
V: TRBV30
CDR3: CAWRGDRFRPEAFF
DNA: TGTGCCTGGAGAGGCGACAGGTTTCGACCTGAAGCTTTCTTT

D: TRBD1
size: NA
J: TRBJ1-2
V: TRBV6-5
CDR3: CASRKITGVPYGYTF
DNA: TGTGCCAGCAGAAAAATTACAGGGGTTCCCTATGGCTACACCTTC

D: TRBD1
size: NA
J: TRBJ1-5
V: TRBV6-5
CDR3: CASTQDRGRQPQHF
DNA: TGTGCCAGCACACAGGACAGGGGGCGTCAGCCCCAGCATTTT

D: NA
size: NA
J: TRBJ1-2
V: TRBV6-1
CDR3: CASSEYGGYTF
DNA: TGTGCCAGCAGTGAATACGGTGGCTACACCTTC

D: NA
size: few
J: TRBJ1-1
V: TRBV7-2
CDR3: CASSLGRGNTEAFF
DNA: TGTGCCAGCAGCTTAGGGCGGGGGAACACTGAAGCTTTCTTT

D: TRBD1
size: NA
J: TRBJ1-5
V: TRBV7-3
CDR3: CASSWDRGNQPQHF
DNA: TGTGCCAGCAGCTGGGACAGGGGCAATCAGCCCCAGCATTTT

D: NA
size: NA
J: TRBJ1-1
V: TRBV3-1/TRBV3-2
CDR3: CASSQVENTEAFF
DNA: TGTGCCAGCAGCCAAGTTGAAAACACTGAAGCTTTCTTT

D: NA
size: NA
J: TRBJ2-7
V: TRBV27
CDR3: CASTKGGGHPYEQYF
DNA: TGTGCCAGCACCAAGGGGGGGGGACACCCCTACGAGCAGTACTTC

D: TRBD2
size: NA
J: TRBJ2-1
V: TRBV7-9
CDR3: CASSRDYYNEQFF
DNA: TGTGCCAGCAGCCGGGACTACTACAATGAGCAGTTCTTC

D: TRBD1
size: few
J: TRBJ1-5
V: TRBV9
CDR3: CASSANRGRRKHF
DNA: TGTGCCAGCAGCGCTAACAGGGGGCGCAGGAAGCATTTT

D: NA
size: NA
J: TRBJ1-5
V: TRBV19
CDR3: CASTRRGANNQPQHF
DNA: TGTGCCAGTACCCGTCGGGGGGCAAACAATCAGCCCCAGCATTTT

D: NA
size: few
J: TRBJ2-7
V: TRBV5-1
CDR3: CASSPPDSYEQYF
DNA: TGCGCCAGCAGCCCCCCCGATTCCTACGAGCAGTACTTC

D: NA
size: NA
J: TRBJ1-1
V: TRBV28
CDR3: CASSSLLRGGNTEAFF
DNA: TGTGCCAGCAGTTCCCTTTTGCGGGGCGGGAACACTGAAGCTTTCTTT

D: TRBD1
size: NA
J: TRBJ1-2
V: TRBV25-1
CDR3: CASSPGGYGYTF
DNA: TGTGCCAGCAGCCCAGGGGGATACGGCTACACCTTC

D: NA
size: NA
J: TRBJ1-3
V: TRBV6-2/TRBV6-3
CDR3: CASSYSSTAGNTIYF
DNA: TGTGCCAGCAGTTACTCGAGTACGGCGGGAAACACCATATATTTT

D: NA
size: NA
J: TRBJ2-3
V: TRBV5-1
CDR3: CASSLDGGRQDTQYF
DNA: TGCGCCAGCAGCTTGGACGGTGGGAGGCAAGATACGCAGTATTTT

D: TRBD1
size: NA
J: TRBJ1-2
V: TRBV2
CDR3: CASSERGPLGYTF
DNA: TGTGCCAGCAGTGAAAGGGGGCCGCTGGGCTACACCTTC

D: TRBD2
size: NA
J: TRBJ2-7
V: TRBV10-3
CDR3: CAISEWVAGSLYEQYF
DNA: TGTGCCATCAGTGAGTGGGTAGCGGGGAGCCTCTACGAGCAGTACTTC

D: NA
size: NA
J: TRBJ1-1
V: TRBV3-1/TRBV3-2
CDR3: CASSQEGVWAEAFF
DNA: TGTGCCAGCAGCCAGGAGGGGGTTTGGGCTGAAGCTTTCTTT

D: NA
size: NA
J: TRBJ2-1
V: TRBV9
CDR3: CASSGGRLNSYNEQFF
DNA: TGTGCCAGCAGCGGAGGCAGGCTGAATTCCTACAATGAGCAGTTCTTC

D: TRBD2
size: NA
J: TRBJ2-1
V: TRBV2
CDR3: CASRKGLAGGNEQFF
DNA: TGTGCCAGCAGAAAGGGACTAGCGGGAGGCAATGAGCAGTTCTTC

D: NA
size: NA
J: TRBJ2-1
V: TRBV19
CDR3: CASSIGVKTRPYNEQFF
DNA: TGTGCCAGTAGTATAGGAGTGAAAACTCGTCCCTACAATGAGCAGTTCTTC